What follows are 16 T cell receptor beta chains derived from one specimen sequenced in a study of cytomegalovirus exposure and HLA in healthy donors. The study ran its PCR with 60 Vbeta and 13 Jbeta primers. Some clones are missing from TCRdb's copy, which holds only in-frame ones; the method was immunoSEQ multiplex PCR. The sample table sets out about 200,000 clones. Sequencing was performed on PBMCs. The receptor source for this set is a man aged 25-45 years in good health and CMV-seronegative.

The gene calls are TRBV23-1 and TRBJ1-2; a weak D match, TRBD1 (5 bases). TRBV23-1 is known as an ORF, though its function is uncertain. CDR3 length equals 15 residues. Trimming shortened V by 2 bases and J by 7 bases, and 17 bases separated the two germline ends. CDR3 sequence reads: CASSQIRAYLGGYTF. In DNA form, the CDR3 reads TGCGCCAGCAGTCAAATCAGGGCGTACTTAGGTGGCTACACCTTC.

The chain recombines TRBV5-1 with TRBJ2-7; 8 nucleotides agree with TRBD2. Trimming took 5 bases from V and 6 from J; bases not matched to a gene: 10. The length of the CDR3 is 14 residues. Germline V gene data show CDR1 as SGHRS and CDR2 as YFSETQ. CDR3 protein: CASRPGSGSSEQYF. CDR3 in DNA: TGCGCCAGCAGACCGGGCAGCGGGAGCAGCGAGCAGTACTTC.

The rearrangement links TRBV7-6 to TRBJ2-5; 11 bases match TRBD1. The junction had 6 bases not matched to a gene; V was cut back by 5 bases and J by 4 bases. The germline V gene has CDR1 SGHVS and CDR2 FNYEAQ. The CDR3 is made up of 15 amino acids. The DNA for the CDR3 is TGTGCCAGCAGCATCGAGGGACAGGGGGGAGAGACCCAGTACTTC. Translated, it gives CASSIEGQGGETQYF.

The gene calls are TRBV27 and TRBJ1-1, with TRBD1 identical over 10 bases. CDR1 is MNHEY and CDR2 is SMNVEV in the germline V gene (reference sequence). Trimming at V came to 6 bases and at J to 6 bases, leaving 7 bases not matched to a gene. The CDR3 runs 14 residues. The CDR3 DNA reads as TGTGCCAGCAGCCGTCCAGGACAGGGGGCTGAAGCTTTCTTT. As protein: CASSRPGQGAEAFF.

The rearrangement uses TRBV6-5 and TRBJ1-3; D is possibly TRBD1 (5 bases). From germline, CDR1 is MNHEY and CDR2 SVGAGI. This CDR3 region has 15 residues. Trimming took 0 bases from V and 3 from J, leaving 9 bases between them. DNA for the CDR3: TGTGCCAGCAGTTACTCGCTCAGGGATGGAAACACCATATATTTT. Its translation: CASSYSLRDGNTIYF.

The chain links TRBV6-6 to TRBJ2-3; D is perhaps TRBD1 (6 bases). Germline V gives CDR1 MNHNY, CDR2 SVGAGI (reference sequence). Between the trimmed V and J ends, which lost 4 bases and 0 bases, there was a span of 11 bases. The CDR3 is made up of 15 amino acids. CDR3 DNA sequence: TGTGCCAGCAGTTCTGAGACAGGAAGCACAGATACGCAGTATTTT. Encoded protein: CASSSETGSTDTQYF.

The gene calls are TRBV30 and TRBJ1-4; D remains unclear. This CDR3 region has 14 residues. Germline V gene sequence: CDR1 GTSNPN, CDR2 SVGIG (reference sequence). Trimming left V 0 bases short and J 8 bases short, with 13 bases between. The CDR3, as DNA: TGTGCCTGGAGTGTGAGTCGTGTCGGGGAAAAACTGTTTTTT. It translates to CAWSVSRVGEKLFF.

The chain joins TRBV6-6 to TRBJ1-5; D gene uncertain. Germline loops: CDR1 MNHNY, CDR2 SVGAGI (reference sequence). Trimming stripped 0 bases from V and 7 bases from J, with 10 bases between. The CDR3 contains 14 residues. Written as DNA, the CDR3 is TGTGCCAGCAGTTACTCGATTTTGAGCCAGCCCCAGCATTTT. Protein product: CASSYSILSQPQHF.

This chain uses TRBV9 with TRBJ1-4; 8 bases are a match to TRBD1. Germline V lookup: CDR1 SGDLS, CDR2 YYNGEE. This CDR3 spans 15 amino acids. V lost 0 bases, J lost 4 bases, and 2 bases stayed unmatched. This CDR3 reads CASSVAGGNNEKLFF. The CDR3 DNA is TGTGCCAGCAGCGTAGCAGGGGGCAATAATGAAAAACTGTTTTTT.

CDR3 nucleotides: TGTGCCAGCAGCGGGACTCGGGACAGGCACACTGAAGCTTTCTTT. Translating it yields CASSGTRDRHTEAFF. The chain carries TRBV9 and TRBJ1-1; 8 bases are shared with TRBD1. Per germline, CDR1 SGDLS and CDR2 YYNGEE. This CDR3 spans 15 amino acids. After removal of 3 bases from V and 3 bases from J, the junction contained 7 bases not matched to a gene. The variable domain in full, completed from reference TRBV9 and TRBJ1-1, reads DSGVTQTPKHLITATGQRVTLRCSPRSGDLSVYWYQQSLDQGLQFLIQYYNGEERAKGNILERFSAQQFPDLHSELNLSSLELGDSALYFCASSGTRDRHTEAFFGQGTRLTVV.

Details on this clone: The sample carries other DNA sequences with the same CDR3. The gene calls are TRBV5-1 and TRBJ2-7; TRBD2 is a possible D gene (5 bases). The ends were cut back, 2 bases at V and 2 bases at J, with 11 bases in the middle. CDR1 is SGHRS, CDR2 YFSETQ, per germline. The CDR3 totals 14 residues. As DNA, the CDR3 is TGCGCCAGCAGCTTAGCGACGGGGACCTACGAGCAGTACTTC. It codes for CASSLATGTYEQYF.

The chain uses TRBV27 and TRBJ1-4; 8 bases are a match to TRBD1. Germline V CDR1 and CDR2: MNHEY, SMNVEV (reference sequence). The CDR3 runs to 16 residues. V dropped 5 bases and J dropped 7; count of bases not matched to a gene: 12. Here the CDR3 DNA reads TGTGCCAGCAGTACCGCCCAGGGGGCTCATTTTGAAAAACTGTTTTTT. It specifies CASSTAQGAHFEKLFF.

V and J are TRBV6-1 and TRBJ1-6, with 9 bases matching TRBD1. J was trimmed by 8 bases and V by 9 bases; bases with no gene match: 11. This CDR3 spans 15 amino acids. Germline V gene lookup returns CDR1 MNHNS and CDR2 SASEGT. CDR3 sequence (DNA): TGTGCCAGTATCCTACGGACAGGGGTACATTCACCCCTCCACTTT. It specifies CASILRTGVHSPLHF.

The CDR3 reads CASSQTSGSSYEQYF. The CDR3 coding sequence is TGCGCCAGCAGCCAGACTAGCGGGAGCTCCTACGAGCAGTACTTC. The chain links TRBV4-1 to TRBJ2-7; 12 nucleotides line up with TRBD2. The CDR3 has 15 amino acids. Germline-derived CDR1 and CDR2 are MGHRA and YSYEKL. Trimming at V came to 3 bases and at J to 0 bases, leaving 0 bases not matched to a gene.

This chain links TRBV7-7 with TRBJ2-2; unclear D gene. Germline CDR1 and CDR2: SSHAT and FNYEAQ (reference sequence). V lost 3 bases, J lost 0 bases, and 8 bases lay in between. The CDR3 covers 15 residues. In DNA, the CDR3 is TGTGCCAGCAGCTTGGGCCTCCCGAACACCGGGGAGCTGTTTTTT. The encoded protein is CASSLGLPNTGELFF. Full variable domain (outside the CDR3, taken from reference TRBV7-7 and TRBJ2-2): GAGVSQSPRYKVTKRGQDVTLRCDPISSHATLYWYQQALGQGPEFLTYFNYEAQPDKSGLPSDRFSAERPEGSISTLTIQRTEQRDSAMYRCASSLGLPNTGELFFGEGSRLTVL.

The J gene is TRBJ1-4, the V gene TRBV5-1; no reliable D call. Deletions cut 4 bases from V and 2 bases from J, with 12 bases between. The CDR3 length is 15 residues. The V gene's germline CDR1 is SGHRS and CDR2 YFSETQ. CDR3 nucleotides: TGCGCCAGCAGCCTCGGGTCCGGGACTAATGAAAAACTGTTTTTT. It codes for CASSLGSGTNEKLFF.